This TCR beta chain was sequenced during a study of T-cell memory formation after mild COVID-19. The TCR alpha and TCR beta cDNA libraries, bearing sample barcodes and UMIs, were generated by 5'RACE using constant-segment primers. TCRdb reprocessed the 5' RACE reads via MiXCR and lists one record per CDR3 protein. The sample lists 360,000 or so distinct CDR3 sequences; 25% to 30% were seen once. General study points: Clones from the second wave (peaking day 37) had unconfirmed SARS-CoV-2 specificity. Pre-infection memory already had some responding clones, implying cross-reactive memory joined. There was a balanced CD4/CD8 profile in clones contracting day 15 to 85, and later expanders leaned CD4+.

To note about this clonotype: The antigen remains undetermined.

The TCR was taken from an adult woman who had mild COVID-19 (a few samples of this study predate the infection). Cell type and time point are not known. Sequenced: PBMCs or a T cell subset sorted from them (not recorded which).

Here the CDR3 DNA reads TGTGCCAGCAGGTCCGGGACAGGGGTTTCTAGCAATCAGCCCCAGCATTTT. Translation gives CASRSGTGVSSNQPQHF. V gene TRBV6-5 combines with J gene TRBJ1-5; 10 nucleotides match TRBD1. The CDR3 contains 17 residues. Germline CDR1 is MNHEY and CDR2 is SVGAGI. V dropped 6 bases and J dropped 0; count of bases not matched to a gene: 8.